This T cell receptor beta chain was identified in a study of T cell clonotyping in hematopoietic cell transplantation. Libraries were prepared by immunoSEQ multiplex PCR; TCRdb keeps only in-frame clonotypes and omits some of them. The sample has some 30,000 clones, 65% to 80% seen once; the top ten hold less than 8%. With respect to this clone: The antigen remains undetermined.

Described time point: recipient sample about 28 days before transplant, after cytoreduction. Recipients were bled about 28 days pretransplant and at posttransplant days 30, 100, 180. Overall study findings and caveats: Pathologically expanded recipient clonotypes increased progressively from day 30 to day 180 as diversity fell. Graft donor and pretransplant recipient Inverse Simpson Index values predicted broader posttransplant TCR diversity. Cells were unsorted, so CD4 and CD8 contributions were not separated.

The CDR3 spans 13 residues. Between the trimmed V and J ends, which lost 0 bases and 9 bases, there was a span of 7 bases. Looked up from germline, CDR1 is SGHRS and CDR2 is YFSETQ. The source was peripheral blood mononuclear cells, collected before stem cell transplant. The chain couples TRBV5-1 to TRBJ1-6; D unclear. The TCR originated in a young woman with chronic myeloid leukemia. Some clones in this sample may be carry-over from other donors' samples. The CDR3 spells CASSLADLSPLHF. CDR3 bases: TGCGCCAGCAGCTTGGCGGACCTTTCACCCCTCCACTTT.